This T cell receptor beta chain was identified in a study of technical replicates of blood from a handful of donors. Clones were read by immunoSEQ multiplex PCR, and TCRdb kept only the in-frame ones, dropping some. The sample lists more than 70,000 clones, approximately 97% seen once, with 0.2% in the top ten. Germline V lookup: CDR1 KGHSH, CDR2 LQKENI. Trimming cost V 5 bases and J 4 bases, with 12 bases left between them. This CDR3 region has 14 residues. This clonotype was obtained from a human donor in good health. The V gene is TRBV18, the J gene TRBJ1-5; D is uncertain. Sequencing used T cells isolated from PBMCs. The CDR3 DNA is TGTGCCAGCTCAACGCTCCGGGGAAATCAGCCCCAGCATTTT. It codes for CASSTLRGNQPQHF. Based on the CDR3 plus reference TRBV18 and TRBJ1-5, the full variable domain is NAGVMQNPRHLVRRRGQEARLRCSPMKGHSHVYWYRQLPEEGLKFMVYLQKENIIDESGMPKERFSAEFPKEGPSILRIQQVVRGDSAAYFCASSTLRGNQPQHFGDGTRLSIL.